The sequence of this T cell receptor (beta chain) was determined in a study of OX40 agonist ivuxolimab in advanced cancers. Study-level information: Partial response was recorded in three patients: one hepatocellular carcinoma and two cutaneous melanoma cases.

This clone was picked up one time. Germline CDR1 SGHRS, CDR2 YFSETQ. Trimming stripped 4 bases from V and 1 base from J, with 8 bases between. This CDR3 contains 13 residues. This table comes from immunoSEQ multiplex PCR, and its TCRdb copy is limited to in-frame clones, with some not included. The sample yields more than 65,000 clones, about 90% seen once. This rearrangement joins TRBV5-1 to TRBJ1-1; tentatively, D is TRBD1 (6 bases). This material consisted of CD4+ or CD8+ T cells sorted from blood, taken in a trial of the OX40 agonist ivuxolimab. The sequence derives from an adult with an advanced solid tumor such as melanoma, head and neck, liver or kidney cancer. In nucleotides, the CDR3 is TGCGCCAGCAGCACGACAGGGAACACTGAAGCTTTCTTT. It yields the protein CASSTTGNTEAFF.